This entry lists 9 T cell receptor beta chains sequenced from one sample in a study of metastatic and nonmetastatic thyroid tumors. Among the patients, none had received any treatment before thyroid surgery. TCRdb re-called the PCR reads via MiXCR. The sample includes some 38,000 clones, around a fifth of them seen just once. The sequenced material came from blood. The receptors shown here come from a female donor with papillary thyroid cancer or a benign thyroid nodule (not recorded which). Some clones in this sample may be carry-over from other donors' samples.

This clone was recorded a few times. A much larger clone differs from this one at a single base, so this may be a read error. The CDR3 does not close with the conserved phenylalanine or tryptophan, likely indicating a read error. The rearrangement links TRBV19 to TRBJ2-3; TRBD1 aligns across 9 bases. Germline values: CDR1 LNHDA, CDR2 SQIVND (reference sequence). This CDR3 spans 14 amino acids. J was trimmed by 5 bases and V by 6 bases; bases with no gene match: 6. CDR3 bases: TGTGCCAGTAGGAGGACAGGGGCTGGAGATACGCAGTATCTT. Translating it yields CASRRTGAGDTQYL.

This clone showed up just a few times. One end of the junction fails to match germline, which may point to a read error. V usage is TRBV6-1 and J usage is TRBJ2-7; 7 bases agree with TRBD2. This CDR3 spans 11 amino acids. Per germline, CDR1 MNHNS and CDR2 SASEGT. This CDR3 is CTSIKAGEQYF. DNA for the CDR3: TGTACCAGCATCAAAGCGGGGGAGCAGTACTTC.

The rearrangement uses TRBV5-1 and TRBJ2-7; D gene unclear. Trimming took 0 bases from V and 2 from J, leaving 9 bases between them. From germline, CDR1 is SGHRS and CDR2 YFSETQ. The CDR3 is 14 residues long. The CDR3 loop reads CASSLDVGTYEQYF. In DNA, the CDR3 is TGCGCCAGCAGCTTGGACGTAGGCACCTACGAGCAGTACTTC.

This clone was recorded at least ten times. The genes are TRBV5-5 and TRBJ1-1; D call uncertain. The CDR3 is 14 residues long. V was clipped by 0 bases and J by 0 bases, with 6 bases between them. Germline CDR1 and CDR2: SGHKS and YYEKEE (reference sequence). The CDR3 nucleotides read TGTGCCAGCAGCTTGGTCCCGGTGAACACTGAAGCTTTCTTT. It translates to CASSLVPVNTEAFF.

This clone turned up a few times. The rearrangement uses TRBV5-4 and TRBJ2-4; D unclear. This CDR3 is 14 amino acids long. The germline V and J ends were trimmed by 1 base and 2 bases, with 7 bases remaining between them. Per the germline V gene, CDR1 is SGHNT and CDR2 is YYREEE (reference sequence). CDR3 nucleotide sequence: TGTGCCAGCAGCTTGCCCAGCACCAAAAACATTCAGTACTTC. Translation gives CASSLPSTKNIQYF.

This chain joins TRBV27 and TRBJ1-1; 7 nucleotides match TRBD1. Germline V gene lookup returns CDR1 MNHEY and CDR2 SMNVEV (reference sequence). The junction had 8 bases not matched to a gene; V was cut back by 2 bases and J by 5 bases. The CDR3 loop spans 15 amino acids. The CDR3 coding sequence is TGTGCCAGCAGTTTAAGCCCTTCAGGGGGGACTGAAGCTTTCTTT. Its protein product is CASSLSPSGGTEAFF.

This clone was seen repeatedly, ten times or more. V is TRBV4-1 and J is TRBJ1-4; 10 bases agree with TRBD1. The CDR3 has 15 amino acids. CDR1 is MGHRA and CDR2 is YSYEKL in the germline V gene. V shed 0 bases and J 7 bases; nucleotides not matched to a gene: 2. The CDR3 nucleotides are TGCGCCAGCAGCCAAGAAGGGACAGGGGCTGAAAAACTGTTTTTT. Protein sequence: CASSQEGTGAEKLFF.

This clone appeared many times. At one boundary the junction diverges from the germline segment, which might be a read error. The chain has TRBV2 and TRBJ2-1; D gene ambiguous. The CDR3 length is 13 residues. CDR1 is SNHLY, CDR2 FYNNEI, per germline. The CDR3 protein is CASLTEVYSEQFF. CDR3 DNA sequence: TGTGCCAGCCTGACCGAAGTTTACAGTGAGCAGTTCTTC.

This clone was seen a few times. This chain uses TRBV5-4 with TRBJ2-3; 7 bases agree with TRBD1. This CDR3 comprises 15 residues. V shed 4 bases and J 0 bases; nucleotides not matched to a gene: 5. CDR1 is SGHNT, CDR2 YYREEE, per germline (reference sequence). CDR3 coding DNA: TGTGCCAGCAGCATAGACAGGGATAGCACAGATACGCAGTATTTT. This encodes CASSIDRDSTDTQYF.